One sample yielded the 32 T cell receptor beta chains listed below, sequenced in a study of cytomegalovirus exposure and HLA in healthy donors. Repertoires were generated with immunoSEQ multiplex PCR, while TCRdb's copy carries only in-frame clones and drops some. This table holds more than 65,000 clones, 90% to 95% found once. Sequencing was done on a sample of PBMCs. Every receptor here comes from a man between 18 and 29 years old in good health and CMV-seronegative.

This chain uses TRBV9 with TRBJ2-1; 7 positions match TRBD1. Trimming cost V 0 bases and J 7 bases; bases outside gene matches: 4. The CDR3 runs to 14 residues. Germline CDR1 and CDR2: SGDLS and YYNGEE. The CDR3 nucleotides are TGTGCCAGCAGCGTAGTTGCAGGGGGAAATGAGCAGTTCTTC. It specifies CASSVVAGGNEQFF.

The rearrangement links TRBV9 to TRBJ2-7; tentatively, D is TRBD1 (5 bases). The CDR3 runs 14 residues. Germline V gene data show CDR1 as SGDLS and CDR2 as YYNGEE. V dropped 0 bases and J dropped 0 bases, with 7 bases sitting between them. CDR3 DNA sequence: TGTGCCAGCAGCGTAGGGGGCAGCTCCTACGAGCAGTACTTC. This encodes CASSVGGSSYEQYF.

This chain uses TRBV10-3 with TRBJ2-2; no clear D gene. The CDR3 has 12 residues. Germline V gene data show CDR1 as ENHRY and CDR2 as SYGVKD. With 4 bases removed from V and 4 bases from J, the gap between germline ends came to 4 bases. The CDR3 DNA follows: TGTGCCATCAGTGGAGTCACCGGGGAGCTGTTTTTT. As protein: CAISGVTGELFF.

The chain employs TRBV7-3 and TRBJ2-2; 11 bases align to TRBD2. The trim removed 4 bases at V and 0 bases at J, leaving 4 bases unmatched. The CDR3 runs to 17 residues. The V gene's germline CDR1 is SGHTA and CDR2 FQGTGA. CDR3 sequence: CASSSTSGTANTGELFF. The DNA for the CDR3 is TGTGCCAGCAGCTCGACTAGCGGGACGGCGAACACCGGGGAGCTGTTTTTT.

This clone appeared a single time. The chain couples TRBV2 to TRBJ2-1; 13 positions agree with TRBD2. V lost 8 bases, J lost 0 bases, and 13 bases stayed unmatched. Looked up from germline, CDR1 is SNHLY and CDR2 is FYNNEI. The length of the CDR3 is 19 residues. The CDR3 nucleotides are TGTGCCAGCTCGTCGCCCGGGACTAGCGGGGCGTACTCCTACAATGAGCAGTTCTTC. This sequence encodes CASSSPGTSGAYSYNEQFF. The full variable domain, completed using reference TRBV2 and TRBJ2-1, is EPEVTQTPSHQVTQMGQEVILRCVPISNHLYFYWYRQILGQKVEFLVSFYNNEISEKSEIFDDQFSVERPDGSNFTLKIRSTKLEDSAMYFCASSSPGTSGAYSYNEQFFGPGTRLTVL.

The chain recombines TRBV5-1 with TRBJ1-2; TRBD1 agrees at 7 bases. The CDR3 length is 15 residues. Germline V lookup: CDR1 SGHRS, CDR2 YFSETQ. Trimming at V came to 5 bases and at J to 4 bases, leaving 11 bases not matched to a gene. The CDR3 loop is CASSSGQAGVYGYTF. DNA for the CDR3: TGCGCCAGCAGTTCCGGACAGGCAGGGGTCTATGGCTACACCTTC.

This clone has more than one count but fewer than ten. J is TRBJ1-1 and V is TRBV5-1, with D perhaps matching TRBD1 (5 bases). The ends were cut back, 4 bases at V and 0 bases at J, with 10 bases in the middle. Germline V gene data show CDR1 as SGHRS and CDR2 as YFSETQ. CDR3 length: 14 amino acids. The CDR3 region is CASSPWGVNTEAFF. For the CDR3, the DNA is TGCGCCAGCAGCCCCTGGGGGGTGAACACTGAAGCTTTCTTT.

The chain joins TRBV5-1 to TRBJ2-1; 7 bases agree with TRBD1. Germline V gives CDR1 SGHRS, CDR2 YFSETQ. Trimming cost V 4 bases and J 6 bases; bases outside gene matches: 7. The CDR3 extends over 14 amino acids. CDR3 amino acids: CASSEDRAGNEQFF. The CDR3 bases are TGCGCCAGCAGCGAAGACAGGGCCGGCAATGAGCAGTTCTTC.

The rearrangement uses TRBV28 and TRBJ2-7, with 9 positions matching TRBD2. Trimming took 10 bases from V and 7 from J; bases not matched to a gene: 11. The CDR3 length is 13 residues. Germline V lookup: CDR1 MDHEN, CDR2 SYDVKM. The CDR3 is CATSGGPMREQYF. The CDR3 DNA reads as TGTGCCACAAGCGGGGGGCCGATGAGGGAGCAGTACTTC.

V usage is TRBV18 and J usage is TRBJ2-5; D possibly corresponds to TRBD2 (5 bases). V was shortened by 4 bases and J by 4 bases, with 10 bases between the two germline ends. There are 13 residues in the CDR3. The germline V gene encodes CDR1 KGHSH and CDR2 LQKENI. Here the CDR3 DNA reads TGTGCCAGCTCACGCGGGTCGGGAGAGACCCAGTACTTC. Amino acid sequence: CASSRGSGETQYF.

The chain recombines TRBV6-5 with TRBJ1-5, with TRBD1 matching over 12 bases. The CDR3 runs to 15 residues. J was trimmed by 2 bases and V by 6 bases; bases with no gene match: 2. CDR1 and CDR2 from the germline V gene are MNHEY and SVGAGI. The CDR3 here is CASRGTGGGNQPQHF. The CDR3 nucleotides read TGTGCCAGCAGGGGGACAGGGGGCGGCAATCAGCCCCAGCATTTT.

The rearrangement joins TRBV30 to TRBJ1-5; D possibly corresponds to TRBD1 (6 bases). The CDR3 runs to 14 residues. Trimming removed 0 bases at V and 6 bases at J, with 12 bases between. The germline gives CDR1 GTSNPN, CDR2 SVGIG (reference sequence). The CDR3 sequence: CAWSVGGGSQPQHF. CDR3 nucleotide sequence: TGTGCCTGGAGTGTAGGGGGGGGCAGTCAGCCCCAGCATTTT.

About this clone itself: Sequence at one end of the junction differs from germline and may be a read error. V usage is TRBV2 and J usage is TRBJ1-4; 7 bases agree with TRBD1. The length of the CDR3 is 12 residues. Germline V CDR1 and CDR2: SNHLY, FYNNEI. Written as DNA, the CDR3 is TGTGCCTGCAGACAGGGAAGTGAAAAACTGTTTTTT. It specifies CACRQGSEKLFF.

The rearrangement links TRBV5-1 to TRBJ2-3, with 9 bases identical to TRBD2. Germline CDR1 reads SGHRS; CDR2 reads YFSETQ. The CDR3 contains 18 residues. The V segment lost 4 bases and the J segment 3 bases; nucleotides outside the gene matches: 15. CDR3 residues: CASSRFGGGAINTDTQYF. The CDR3 coding sequence is TGCGCCAGCAGCCGGTTTGGCGGGGGGGCCATAAATACAGATACGCAGTATTTT.

The rearrangement links TRBV10-1 to TRBJ2-3, with D tentatively TRBD1 (6 bases). Germline V gene data show CDR1 as WNHNN and CDR2 as SYGVQD (reference sequence). V was trimmed by 0 bases and J by 2 bases, leaving 24 bases between them. The CDR3 has 20 residues. CDR3 residues: CASSESSRGHRQHATDTQYF. CDR3 nucleotides: TGCGCCAGCAGTGAGTCCAGTCGGGGACATAGACAGCACGCCACAGATACGCAGTATTTT.

Of note for this clone: Sequence at one end of the junction differs from germline and may be a read error. The chain combines TRBV7-7 with TRBJ2-2, with D perhaps matching TRBD2 (5 bases). The CDR3 runs 13 residues. Looked up from germline, CDR1 is SSHAT and CDR2 is FNYEAQ (reference sequence). In DNA, the CDR3 is TGTGCTAGCAGCTTTGGCCGGGGCGGGGAGCTGTTTTTT. Translated: CASSFGRGGELFF.

The chain couples TRBV7-3 to TRBJ1-2; 8 nucleotides agree with TRBD1. The CDR3 is made up of 15 amino acids. Trimming removed 5 bases from V and 4 bases from J; junction bases left unmatched: 9. Germline V gives CDR1 SGHTA, CDR2 FQGTGA. DNA of the CDR3: TGTGCCAGCAGCCAGGCGGGCGGACAGGGCTATGGCTACACCTTC. Amino acid sequence: CASSQAGGQGYGYTF.

The chain links TRBV5-1 to TRBJ1-5; no firm D call. From germline, CDR1 is SGHRS and CDR2 YFSETQ. This CDR3 spans 14 amino acids. Trimming removed 0 bases at V and 1 base at J, with 5 bases between. The CDR3 coding sequence is TGCGCCAGCAGCTTGGGGCTGAGCAATCAGCCCCAGCATTTT. Translated: CASSLGLSNQPQHF.

This chain joins TRBV27 and TRBJ1-5; TRBD1 might be the D (6 bases). Germline loops: CDR1 MNHEY, CDR2 SMNVEV (reference sequence). Trimming stripped 2 bases from V and 6 bases from J, with 17 bases between. The CDR3 length is 16 residues. In DNA form, the CDR3 reads TGTGCCAGCAGTTTAAAGTTCTCGACAGGTACTCAGCCCCAGCATTTT. This translates into CASSLKFSTGTQPQHF.

The rearrangement links TRBV6-4 to TRBJ2-1; no clear D. V lost 2 bases and J 1 base, leaving 9 bases between the germline ends. The CDR3 extends over 15 amino acids. Germline CDR1 reads MRHNA; CDR2 reads SNTAGT. CDR3 DNA: TGTGCCAGCAGTGACACACAGTATTCCTACAATGAGCAGTTCTTC. Translation: CASSDTQYSYNEQFF.

V and J are TRBV5-5 and TRBJ1-5; the match to TRBD1 covers 7 bases. Germline loops: CDR1 SGHKS, CDR2 YYEKEE (reference sequence). The CDR3 loop spans 16 amino acids. With V trimmed by 2 bases and J by 9 bases, 14 bases remained unmatched. The CDR3 spells CASSFTMRQGDLPQHF. The CDR3 nucleotides read TGTGCCAGCAGCTTCACCATGCGACAGGGTGATCTGCCCCAGCATTTT. Looking up the rest from reference TRBV5-5 and TRBJ1-5 gives the full variable domain: DAGVTQSPTHLIKTRGQQVTLRCSPISGHKSVSWYQQVLGQGPQFIFQYYEKEERGRGNFPDRFSARQFPNYSSELNVNALLLGDSALYLCASSFTMRQGDLPQHFGDGTRLSIL.

This clone was recorded once. The chain uses TRBV10-3 and TRBJ1-6; 10 bases line up with TRBD1. The CDR3 runs to 15 residues. The ends lost 0 bases at V and 7 bases at J; junction bases unmatched: 0. In germline, CDR1 is ENHRY, CDR2 SYGVKD. The CDR3 coding sequence is TGTGCCATCAGTGAGTCGGGACAGGGGAATTCACCCCTCCACTTT. Translation: CAISESGQGNSPLHF.

V gene TRBV7-2 combines with J gene TRBJ1-2, with D possibly TRBD1 on 6 matching bases. CDR1 SGHTA and CDR2 FQGNSA come from the germline V gene. The CDR3 runs to 14 residues. V dropped 2 bases and J dropped 2 bases, with 9 bases sitting between them. The CDR3 DNA is TGTGCCAGCAGCTTATCGACAGGAAACTATGGCTACACCTTC. It encodes CASSLSTGNYGYTF.

The chain recombines TRBV4-3 with TRBJ2-7; 7 nucleotides line up with TRBD1. Germline-derived CDR1 and CDR2 are LGHNA and YSLEER. V was clipped by 2 bases and J by 4 bases; unmatched bases: 5. The CDR3 consists of 14 residues. The CDR3 loop reads CASSQTGQPYEQYF. The CDR3 DNA follows: TGCGCCAGCAGCCAAACGGGACAGCCTTACGAGCAGTACTTC.

The chain joins TRBV29-1 to TRBJ1-2; D ambiguous. The CDR3 is 11 amino acids. Germline lookup yields CDR1 SQVTM and CDR2 ANQGSEA. With 7 bases removed from V and 11 bases from J, the gap between germline ends came to 17 bases. CDR3 DNA: TGCAGCGCCGAGGGAAGCGTCGGTTACACCTTC. Its translation is CSAEGSVGYTF.

The V gene is TRBV12-5, the J gene TRBJ1-2; D gene uncertain. Trimming took off 0 bases at V and 6 bases at J, with 11 bases between the two ends. The CDR3 length is 14 residues. CDR1 is LGHNT, CDR2 FRNRAP, per germline. Here the CDR3 DNA reads TGTGCTAGTGGTTTGGTACTTGGGAGGGATGGCTACACCTTC. It translates to CASGLVLGRDGYTF.

This rearrangement joins TRBV6-5 to TRBJ1-1, with D hard to call. The V gene's germline CDR1 is MNHEY and CDR2 SVGAGI. The CDR3 length is 13 residues. Trimming removed 8 bases at V and 0 bases at J, with 10 bases between. The CDR3 sequence: CASLVLLNTEAFF. The CDR3 DNA follows: TGTGCCAGCCTCGTATTGTTGAACACTGAAGCTTTCTTT.

CDR3 loop: CASSLGLAGPQETQYF. Written as DNA, the CDR3 is TGTGCCAGCAGCCTGGGACTAGCGGGGCCTCAAGAGACCCAGTACTTC. The V gene is TRBV5-8, the J gene TRBJ2-5; 13 nucleotides line up with TRBD2. The CDR3 covers 16 residues. Trimming cost V 4 bases and J 2 bases; bases outside gene matches: 5. The germline CDR1 and CDR2 sequences are SGHTS and YDEGEE. The full variable domain, with the rest looked up from reference TRBV5-8 and TRBJ2-5, is EAGVTQSPTHLIKTRGQQATLRCSPISGHTSVYWYQQALGLGLQFLLWYDEGEERNRGNFPPRFSGRQFPNYSSELNVNALELEDSALYLCASSLGLAGPQETQYFGPGTRLLVL.

This chain joins TRBV19 and TRBJ2-7; D is unclear. CDR1 LNHDA and CDR2 SQIVND come from the germline V gene (reference sequence). The CDR3 length is 14 residues. V shed 2 bases and J shed 3 bases, with 11 bases lying between them. The DNA of the CDR3 is TGTGCCAGTAGTATATCGTGGCCATTCTACGAGCAGTACTTC. This translates into CASSISWPFYEQYF.

The chain uses TRBV5-6 and TRBJ1-3, with a tentative D call TRBD1 (6 bases). Trimming removed 4 bases at V and 3 bases at J, with 14 bases between. Germline-derived CDR1 and CDR2 are SGHDT and YYEEEE. This CDR3 contains 15 residues. This CDR3 reads CASSTLGTFGNTIYF. CDR3 DNA sequence: TGTGCCAGCAGCACGCTGGGGACATTTGGAAACACCATATATTTT.

The chain links TRBV4-2 to TRBJ2-5, with a tentative D call TRBD2 (7 bases). This CDR3 region has 15 residues. Germline-derived CDR1 and CDR2 are LGHNA and YNFKEQ. V was clipped by 0 bases and J by 5 bases, with 13 bases between them. As DNA, the CDR3 is TGTGCCAGCAGCCAAGAGGGGGGGCGCGGGGAGACCCAGTACTTC. It translates to CASSQEGGRGETQYF.

This sequence joins TRBV28 and TRBJ1-5; D unresolved. CDR3 length equals 13 residues. Germline CDR1 and CDR2: MDHEN and SYDVKM. Trimming left V 7 bases short and J 0 bases short, with 7 bases between. In DNA form, the CDR3 reads TGTGCCAGCAACAGAGATAGCAATCAGCCCCAGCATTTT. It yields the protein CASNRDSNQPQHF.